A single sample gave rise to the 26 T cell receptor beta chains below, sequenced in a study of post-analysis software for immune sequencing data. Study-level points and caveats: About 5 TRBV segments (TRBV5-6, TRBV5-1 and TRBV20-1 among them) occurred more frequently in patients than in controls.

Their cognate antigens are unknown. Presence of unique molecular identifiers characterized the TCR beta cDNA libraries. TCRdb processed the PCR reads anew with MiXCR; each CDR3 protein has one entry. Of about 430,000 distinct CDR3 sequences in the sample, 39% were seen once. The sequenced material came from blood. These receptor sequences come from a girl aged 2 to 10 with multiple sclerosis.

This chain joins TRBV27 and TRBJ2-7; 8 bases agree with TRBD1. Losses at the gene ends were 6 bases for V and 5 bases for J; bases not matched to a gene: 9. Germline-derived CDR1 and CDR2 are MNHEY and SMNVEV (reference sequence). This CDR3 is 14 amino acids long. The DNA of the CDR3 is TGTGCCAGCAGCAAGGGACAGGTGCGTAACGAGCAGTACTTC. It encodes CASSKGQVRNEQYF.

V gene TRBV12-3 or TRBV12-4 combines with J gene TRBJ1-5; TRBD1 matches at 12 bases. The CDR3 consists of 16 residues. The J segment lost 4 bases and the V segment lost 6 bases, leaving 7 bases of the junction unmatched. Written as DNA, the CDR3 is TGTGCCAGCAGCCGGGGACAGGGGGCCAGGAATCAGCCCCAGCATTTT. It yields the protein CASSRGQGARNQPQHF.

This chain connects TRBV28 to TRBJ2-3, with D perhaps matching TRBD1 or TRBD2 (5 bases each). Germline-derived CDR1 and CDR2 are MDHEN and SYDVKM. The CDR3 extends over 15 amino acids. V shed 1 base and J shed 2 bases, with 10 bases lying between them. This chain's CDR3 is CASSLYGTFTDTQYF. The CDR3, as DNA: TGTGCCAGCAGTTTATACGGGACGTTCACAGATACGCAGTATTTT.

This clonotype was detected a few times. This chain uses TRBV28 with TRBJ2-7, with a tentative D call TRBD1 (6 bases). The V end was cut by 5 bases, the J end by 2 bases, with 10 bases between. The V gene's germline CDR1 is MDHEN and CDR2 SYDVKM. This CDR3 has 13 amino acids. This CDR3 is CASSETGPYEQYF. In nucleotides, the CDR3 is TGTGCCAGCAGTGAAACAGGGCCCTACGAGCAGTACTTC.

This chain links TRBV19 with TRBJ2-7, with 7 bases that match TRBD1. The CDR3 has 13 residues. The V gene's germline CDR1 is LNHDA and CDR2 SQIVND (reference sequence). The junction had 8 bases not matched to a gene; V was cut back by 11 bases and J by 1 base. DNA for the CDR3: TGTGCCGCCTCCGGGACAGAATCCTACGAGCAGTACTTC. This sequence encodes CAASGTESYEQYF.

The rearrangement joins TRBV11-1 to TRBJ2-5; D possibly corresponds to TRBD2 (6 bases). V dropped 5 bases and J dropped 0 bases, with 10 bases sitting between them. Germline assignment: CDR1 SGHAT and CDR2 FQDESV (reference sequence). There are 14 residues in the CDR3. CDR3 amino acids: CASSPGDYQETQYF. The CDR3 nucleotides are TGTGCCAGCAGCCCCGGGGACTACCAAGAGACCCAGTACTTC.

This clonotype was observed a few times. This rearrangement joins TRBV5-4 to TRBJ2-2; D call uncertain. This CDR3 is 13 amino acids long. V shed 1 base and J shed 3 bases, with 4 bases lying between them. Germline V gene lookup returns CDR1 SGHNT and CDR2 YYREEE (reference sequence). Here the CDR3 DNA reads TGTGCCAGCAGCTTGATGGACACCGGGGAGCTGTTTTTT. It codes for CASSLMDTGELFF.

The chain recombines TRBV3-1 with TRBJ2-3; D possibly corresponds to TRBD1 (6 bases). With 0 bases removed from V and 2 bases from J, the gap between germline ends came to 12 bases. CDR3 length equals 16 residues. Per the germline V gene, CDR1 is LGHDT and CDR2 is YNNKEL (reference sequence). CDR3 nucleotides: TGTGCCAGCAGCCAAGAGGGGGCGGTACTCACAGATACGCAGTATTTT. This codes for CASSQEGAVLTDTQYF.

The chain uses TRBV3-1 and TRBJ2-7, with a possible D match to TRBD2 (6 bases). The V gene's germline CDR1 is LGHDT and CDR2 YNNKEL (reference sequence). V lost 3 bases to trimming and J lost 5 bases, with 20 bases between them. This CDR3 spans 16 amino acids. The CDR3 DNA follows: TGTGCCAGCAGCCATATGGCGGGAACTAGGGCCCACGAGCAGTACTTC. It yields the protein CASSHMAGTRAHEQYF.

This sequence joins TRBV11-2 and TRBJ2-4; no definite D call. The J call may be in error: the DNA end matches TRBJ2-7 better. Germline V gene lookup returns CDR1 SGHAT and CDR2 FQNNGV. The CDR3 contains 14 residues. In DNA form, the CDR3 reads TGTGCCAGCAGCCCGCGAGTTATGGACTACGAGCAGTACTTC. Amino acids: CASSPRVMDYEQYF.

This CDR3 reads CASSSQGTSYNEQFF. CDR3 coding DNA: TGTGCCAGCAGTTCCCAGGGAACCTCCTACAATGAGCAGTTCTTC. The chain recombines TRBV28 with TRBJ2-1; TRBD1 might be the D (5 bases). The CDR3 sequence is 15 residues long. V lost 4 bases to trimming and J lost 0 bases, with 10 bases between them. The germline V gene encodes CDR1 MDHEN and CDR2 SYDVKM.

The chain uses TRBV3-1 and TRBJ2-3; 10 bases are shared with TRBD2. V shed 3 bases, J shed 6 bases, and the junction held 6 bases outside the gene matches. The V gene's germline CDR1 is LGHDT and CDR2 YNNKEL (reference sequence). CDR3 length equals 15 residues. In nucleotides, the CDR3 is TGTGCCAGCAGCCAGGAACTAGCGGGGAGCGATACGCAGTATTTT. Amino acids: CASSQELAGSDTQYF.

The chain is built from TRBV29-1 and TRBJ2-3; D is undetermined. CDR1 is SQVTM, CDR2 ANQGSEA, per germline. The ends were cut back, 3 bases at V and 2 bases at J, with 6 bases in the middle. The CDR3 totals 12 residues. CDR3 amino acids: CSVENFTDTQYF. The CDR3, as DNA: TGCAGCGTTGAGAACTTCACAGATACGCAGTATTTT.

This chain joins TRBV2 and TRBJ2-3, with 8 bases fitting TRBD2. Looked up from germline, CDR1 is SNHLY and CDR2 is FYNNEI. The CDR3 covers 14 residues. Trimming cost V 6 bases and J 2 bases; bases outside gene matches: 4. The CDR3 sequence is CASRAGRATDTQYF. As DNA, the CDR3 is TGTGCCAGCAGGGCCGGGAGGGCCACAGATACGCAGTATTTT.

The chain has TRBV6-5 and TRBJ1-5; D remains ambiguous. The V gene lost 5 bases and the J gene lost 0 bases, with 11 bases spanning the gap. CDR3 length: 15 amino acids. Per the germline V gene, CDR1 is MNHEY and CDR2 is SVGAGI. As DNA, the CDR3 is TGTGCCAGCAGTCAGTTTAGGTATAGCAATCAGCCCCAGCATTTT. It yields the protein CASSQFRYSNQPQHF.

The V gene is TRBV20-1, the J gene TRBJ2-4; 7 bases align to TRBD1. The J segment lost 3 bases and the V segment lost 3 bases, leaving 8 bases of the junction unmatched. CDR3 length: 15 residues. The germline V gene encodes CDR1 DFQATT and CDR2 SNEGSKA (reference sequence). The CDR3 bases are TGCAGTGCTAGTCGACAGGGTAGAGTCAAAAACATTCAGTACTTC. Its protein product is CSASRQGRVKNIQYF.

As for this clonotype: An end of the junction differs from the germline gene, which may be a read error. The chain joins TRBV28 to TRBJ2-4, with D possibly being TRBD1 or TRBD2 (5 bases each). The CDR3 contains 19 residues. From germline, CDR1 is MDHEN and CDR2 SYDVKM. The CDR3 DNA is TGTGGCAGCAGACATAAACTATCCCGGGACCCCAAACCCAAAAACATTCAGTACTTC. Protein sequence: CGSRHKLSRDPKPKNIQYF.

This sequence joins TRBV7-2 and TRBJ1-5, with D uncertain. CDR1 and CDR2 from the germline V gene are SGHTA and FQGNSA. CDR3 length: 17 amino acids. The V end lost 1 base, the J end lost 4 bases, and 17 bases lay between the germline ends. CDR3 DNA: TGTGCCAGCAGCTTAGAGGCAGGAATGAGGCGAAATCAGCCCCAGCATTTT. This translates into CASSLEAGMRRNQPQHF.

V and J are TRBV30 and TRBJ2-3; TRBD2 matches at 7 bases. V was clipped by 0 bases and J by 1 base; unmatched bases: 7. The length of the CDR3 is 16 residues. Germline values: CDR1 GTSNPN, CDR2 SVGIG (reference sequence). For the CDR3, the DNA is TGTGCCTGGAGTGTACTTGTGGCGGGAGGCACAGATACGCAGTATTTT. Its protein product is CAWSVLVAGGTDTQYF. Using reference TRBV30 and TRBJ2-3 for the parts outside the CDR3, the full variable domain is SQTIHQWPATLVQPVGSPLSLECTVEGTSNPNLYWYRQAAGRGLQLLFYSVGIGQISSEVPQNLSASRPQDRQFILSSKKLLLSDSGFYLCAWSVLVAGGTDTQYFGPGTRLTVL.

The DNA for the CDR3 is TGTGCCACCAGTGATTTCGGGGGGCGAGGAGAGACCCAGTACTTC. Translating gives CATSDFGGRGETQYF. This sequence joins TRBV24-1 and TRBJ2-5; D may be TRBD2 (7 bases). V gave up 1 base and J gave up 4 bases, with 12 bases separating them. CDR1 and CDR2 from the germline V gene are KGHDR and SFDVKD. This CDR3 spans 15 amino acids.

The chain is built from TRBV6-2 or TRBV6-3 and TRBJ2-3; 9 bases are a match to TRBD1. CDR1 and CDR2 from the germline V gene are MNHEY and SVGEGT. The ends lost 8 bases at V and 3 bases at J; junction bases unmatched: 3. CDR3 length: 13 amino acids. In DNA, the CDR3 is TGTGCCAGCGACAGGGGGAGAACAGATACGCAGTATTTT. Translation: CASDRGRTDTQYF.

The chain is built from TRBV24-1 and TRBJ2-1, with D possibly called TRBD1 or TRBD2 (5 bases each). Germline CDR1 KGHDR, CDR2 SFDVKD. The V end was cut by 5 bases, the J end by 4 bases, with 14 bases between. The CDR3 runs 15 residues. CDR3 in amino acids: CATSVRGVLYNEQFF. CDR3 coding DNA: TGTGCCACCAGTGTTAGAGGGGTACTATACAATGAGCAGTTCTTC.

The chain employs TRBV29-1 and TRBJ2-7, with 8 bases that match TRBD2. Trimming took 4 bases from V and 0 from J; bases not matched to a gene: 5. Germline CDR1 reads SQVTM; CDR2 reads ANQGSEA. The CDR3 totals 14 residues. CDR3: CSVGPREASYEQYF. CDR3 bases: TGCAGCGTTGGGCCGCGGGAGGCCTCCTACGAGCAGTACTTC.

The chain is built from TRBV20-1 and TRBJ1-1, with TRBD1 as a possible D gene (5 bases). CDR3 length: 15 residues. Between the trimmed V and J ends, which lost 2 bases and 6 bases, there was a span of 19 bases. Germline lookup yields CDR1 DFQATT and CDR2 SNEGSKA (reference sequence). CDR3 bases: TGCAGTGCTAGATCACTGAGGGGCCTCTCCGCTGAAGCTTTCTTT. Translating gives CSARSLRGLSAEAFF.

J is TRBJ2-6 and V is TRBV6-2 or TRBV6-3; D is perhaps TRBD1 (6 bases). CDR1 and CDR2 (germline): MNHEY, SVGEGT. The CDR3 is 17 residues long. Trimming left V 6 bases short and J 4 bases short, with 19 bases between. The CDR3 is CASSHLTYRDGANVLTF. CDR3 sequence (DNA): TGTGCCAGCAGCCACCTAACCTACAGGGACGGGGCCAACGTCCTGACTTTC.

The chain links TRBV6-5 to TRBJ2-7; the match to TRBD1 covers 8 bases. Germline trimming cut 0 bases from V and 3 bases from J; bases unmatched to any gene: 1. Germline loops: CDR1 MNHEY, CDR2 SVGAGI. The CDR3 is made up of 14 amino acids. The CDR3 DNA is TGTGCCAGCAGTTACTCAGACAGGGGCTACGAGCAGTACTTC. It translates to CASSYSDRGYEQYF.